Shown below are 9 T cell receptor beta chains from a single sample sequenced in a study of T cell changes during pregnancy in multiple sclerosis. Measured with immunoSEQ multiplex PCR; TCRdb has only the in-frame clones, and not every one. The table lists about 100,000 clones, 94% of them singletons. The sample consisted of peripheral blood, taken before pregnancy. These receptors were collected from a female donor with multiple sclerosis, enrolled in a pregnancy study.

This clone has just one count. The chain couples TRBV5-1 to TRBJ2-1; 11 bases map to TRBD2. Germline V gives CDR1 SGHRS, CDR2 YFSETQ. V shed 2 bases and J 9 bases; nucleotides not matched to a gene: 13. This CDR3 has 17 residues. CDR3 DNA: TGCGCCAGCAGCTTCCTCCCGACTAGCGGGACCCCTCGTGAGCAGTTCTTC. This translates into CASSFLPTSGTPREQFF.

The J gene is TRBJ2-7, the V gene TRBV6-1; 7 bases map to TRBD1. The CDR3 is 14 residues long. After removal of 1 base from V and 0 bases from J, the junction contained 0 bases not matched to a gene. CDR1 is MNHNS and CDR2 is SASEGT in the germline V gene. For the CDR3, the DNA is TGTGCCAGCAGTGAAGGGGACAGCTCCTACGAGCAGTACTTC. It yields the protein CASSEGDSSYEQYF.

There are a few counts of this clone. V is TRBV29-1 and J is TRBJ2-1, with 7 bases identical to TRBD2. Germline CDR1 reads SQVTM; CDR2 reads ANQGSEA. This CDR3 region has 16 residues. Trimming removed 6 bases from V and 3 bases from J; junction bases left unmatched: 14. CDR3 protein: CSVDWGIIAGYNEQFF. The DNA for the CDR3 is TGCAGCGTAGACTGGGGCATAATAGCGGGCTACAATGAGCAGTTCTTC.

The CDR3 reads CASSLEQGTDTQYF. The CDR3 DNA sequence: TGTGCCAGCAGCTTAGAACAGGGGACAGATACGCAGTATTTT. The rearrangement links TRBV7-9 to TRBJ2-3, with 7 positions matching TRBD1. Germline V lookup: CDR1 SEHNR, CDR2 FQNEAQ (reference sequence). The CDR3 has 14 residues. Trimming at V came to 1 base and at J to 3 bases, leaving 1 base not matched to a gene.

The rearrangement links TRBV14 to TRBJ2-7; TRBD1 matches at 11 bases. CDR1 is SGHDN and CDR2 is FVKESK in the germline V gene. With 4 bases clipped from V and 2 bases from J, the junction kept 4 bases outside the gene matches. CDR3 size: 15 residues. The CDR3 reads CASSLPGQGAYEQYF. DNA for the CDR3: TGTGCCAGCAGCCTTCCGGGACAGGGGGCCTACGAGCAGTACTTC.

This clone has only one observation. The J gene is TRBJ2-5, the V gene TRBV7-9, with D possibly being TRBD2 (6 bases). The V and J ends lost 6 bases and 4 bases respectively, with 12 bases between them. Germline CDR1 is SEHNR and CDR2 is FQNEAQ (reference sequence). This CDR3 contains 13 residues. CDR3 sequence (DNA): TGTGCCAGCAGTCCGGGACTTATAGAGACCCAGTACTTC. It encodes CASSPGLIETQYF.

The chain joins TRBV27 to TRBJ2-1, with TRBD2 matching 7 bases. The CDR3 length is 13 residues. The V gene end was trimmed by 5 bases and the J gene end by 9 bases; junction bases not matched to a gene: 7. CDR1 is MNHEY, CDR2 SMNVEV, per germline (reference sequence). The CDR3 sequence is CASSTSLAGEQFF. CDR3 sequence (DNA): TGTGCCAGCAGTACCTCCTTAGCGGGTGAGCAGTTCTTC.

The genes are TRBV5-3 and TRBJ2-5; 8 positions match TRBD1. Being an ORF, TRBV5-3 has a function that is uncertain. Losses at the gene ends were 0 bases for V and 1 base for J; bases not matched to a gene: 11. The CDR3 is made up of 18 amino acids. The CDR3 DNA reads TGTGCCAGAAGCTTGGCCTGGGCAGGGGGCTTTTGCCAAGAGACCCAGTACTTC. The encoded protein is CARSLAWAGGFCQETQYF.

V and J are TRBV5-1 and TRBJ2-1; TRBD2 matches at 7 bases. CDR3 size: 16 residues. Germline V gene lookup returns CDR1 SGHRS and CDR2 YFSETQ. After removal of 3 bases from V and 1 base from J, the junction contained 7 bases not matched to a gene. In DNA, the CDR3 is TGCGCCAGCAGCTATCGGTCGGGAGGATCCTACAATGAGCAGTTCTTC. Its protein is CASSYRSGGSYNEQFF. The entire variable domain, with the rest obtained from reference TRBV5-1 and TRBJ2-1, is as follows: KAGVTQTPRYLIKTRGQQVTLSCSPISGHRSVSWYQQTPGQGLQFLFEYFSETQRNKGNFPGRFSGRQFSNSRSEMNVSTLELGDSALYLCASSYRSGGSYNEQFFGPGTRLTVL.